The source of this TCR beta chain is a study of T cells after posttransplantation cyclophosphamide. Study-wide findings and caveats: Donor-recipient repertoire similarity was low at 1-2 months, rising over year one. Skin or GI-infiltrating T cells shared few TRB sequences with blood.

Repertoires were generated with immunoSEQ multiplex PCR, while TCRdb's copy carries only in-frame clones and drops some. Recorded here are 40,000 to 55,000 clones, none singletons. The sample holds many counts of this clone. Its antigen is undetermined. The specimen was PBMCs. This clonotype originated in a middle-aged man in good health, CMV-negative, and a related stem cell transplant donor.

CDR3 sequence reads: CASSRDRGYSYEQYF. CDR3 nucleotide sequence: TGTGCCAGCTCCAGGGACAGGGGGTATTCCTACGAGCAGTACTTC. The rearrangement uses TRBV6-1 and TRBJ2-7, with 11 bases aligning to TRBD1. The germline CDR1 and CDR2 sequences are MNHNS and SASEGT. V lost 8 bases, J lost 1 base, and 7 bases stayed unmatched. The CDR3 is made up of 15 amino acids.